This TCR beta chain derives from a study of response to subunit inactivated influenza vaccine. As for this clonotype: Its antigen is as yet unknown.

General study points: Seasonal influenza vaccination, on each occasion, was suggested by the authors to recruit few new T cells.

TCRdb analysed the RT-PCR reads with MiXCR anew, one entry per CDR3 protein. The data contain 500,000 to 600,000 distinct CDR3 sequences, approximately 17% of them singletons. Sequencing was performed on CD4+ T cells sorted from PBMCs, taken 23 months after vaccination. This sequence originates from a man aged 45-69 years who received an inactivated influenza vaccine.

The CDR3 sequence: CASSQNREGLGTQYF. Here the CDR3 DNA reads TGTGCCAGCAGCCAAAACCGGGAGGGCCTGGGTACGCAGTATTTT. The chain carries TRBV4-2 and TRBJ2-3; 8 bases fit TRBD2. This CDR3 region has 15 residues. Per the germline V gene, CDR1 is LGHNA and CDR2 is YNFKEQ. V trimming: 2 bases; J trimming: 8 bases; junction bases outside the gene matches: 9.